Given below is one TCR beta chain in context. Its antigen is still unknown. No base quality information exists; no much larger clone differs at one position. V ends up 0 bases short and J 10 bases short, with an unmatched junction base count of 6. CDR1 and CDR2 are drawn from the germline V gene: SGHRS, YFSETQ. The CDR3 holds 14 amino acids from the cysteine to the phenylalanine. Of all the DNA, just the CDR3 is kept, 42 bases in frame from base 1. The data derive from a study of blood T cell repertoires in COVID-19 (dated by TCRdb to 2020 to 2021). The study in broad terms: Samples from collaborators originated in the United States, Italy and Spain and spanned both the acute and convalescent phases of COVID-19. The material from the prospective study consisted of cDNA or gDNA derived from T cells, B-cell-depleted T cells, or PBMCs. Subjects who had been exposed to COVID-19, were actively infected with it, or had recovered from it provided the deeply sampled blood TCRbeta repertoires that made up the dataset. The repertoires were made available in a free public database intended to serve as a resource for research on the immune response to SARS-CoV-2. The samples were drawn from two sources: the first 160 participants of the ongoing ImmuneRACE study, and over 950 subjects contributed by 6 global collaborators. A de-identified subject ID, COVID-19 status, age in years and sex were almost always included in the sample metadata. Where HLA class I and class II types were available, the types were taken from metadata supplied by the sample provider, not from assay-based typing. Here is what the overall study found, with its caveats: How much clinical and demographic metadata was included differed by source and by participant, and the metadata was provided uncurated.

One collaborating source in Seattle enrolled patients during active infection and followed them longitudinally through the course of disease. The collaborating institutions used their own protocols to collect whole blood in K2EDTA tubes. For TCRbeta analysis, collaborators shipped samples as frozen whole blood, isolated PBMCs, or DNA extracted from either of those sample types. The immunoSEQ Assay, a bias-controlled multiplex PCR, was used to amplify TCRbeta CDR3 regions from genomic DNA. The published analysis was carried out like this. Within the assay, amplification of reference gene primers was used to estimate how many nucleated cells each sample contained. To quantify the absolute abundance of each unique TCRbeta CDR3 rearrangement, sequence reads were collapsed and filtered. For each sample, productive Simpson clonality was calculated as the square root of Simpson's diversity index across productive rearrangements. The table was pulled from immuneACCESS by TCRdb, which kept in-frame rearrangements only. Such tables lose some clones; where checked, under half of the loss comes from unresolved V genes, and the rest has no known cause. That table is the source of V, J and clone size, and D and trimming were worked out from the DNA. The sample table shows a few hundred thousand clones, and around 82% are seen once. Jointly, the top ten make up 0.85% to 0.9% of the sample.

Sequences were obtained from peripheral blood. The chain joins TRBV5-1 to TRBJ2-1; TRBD2 lines up with 8 middle nucleotides. This TCR derives from a human donor with COVID-19, enrolled during active disease. The donor label of this sample is uncertain. The CDR3 region reads CASSLGGGLKEQFF. The sequenced DNA is TGCGCCAGCAGCTTGGGCGGGGGGCTAAAGGAGCAGTTCTTC.